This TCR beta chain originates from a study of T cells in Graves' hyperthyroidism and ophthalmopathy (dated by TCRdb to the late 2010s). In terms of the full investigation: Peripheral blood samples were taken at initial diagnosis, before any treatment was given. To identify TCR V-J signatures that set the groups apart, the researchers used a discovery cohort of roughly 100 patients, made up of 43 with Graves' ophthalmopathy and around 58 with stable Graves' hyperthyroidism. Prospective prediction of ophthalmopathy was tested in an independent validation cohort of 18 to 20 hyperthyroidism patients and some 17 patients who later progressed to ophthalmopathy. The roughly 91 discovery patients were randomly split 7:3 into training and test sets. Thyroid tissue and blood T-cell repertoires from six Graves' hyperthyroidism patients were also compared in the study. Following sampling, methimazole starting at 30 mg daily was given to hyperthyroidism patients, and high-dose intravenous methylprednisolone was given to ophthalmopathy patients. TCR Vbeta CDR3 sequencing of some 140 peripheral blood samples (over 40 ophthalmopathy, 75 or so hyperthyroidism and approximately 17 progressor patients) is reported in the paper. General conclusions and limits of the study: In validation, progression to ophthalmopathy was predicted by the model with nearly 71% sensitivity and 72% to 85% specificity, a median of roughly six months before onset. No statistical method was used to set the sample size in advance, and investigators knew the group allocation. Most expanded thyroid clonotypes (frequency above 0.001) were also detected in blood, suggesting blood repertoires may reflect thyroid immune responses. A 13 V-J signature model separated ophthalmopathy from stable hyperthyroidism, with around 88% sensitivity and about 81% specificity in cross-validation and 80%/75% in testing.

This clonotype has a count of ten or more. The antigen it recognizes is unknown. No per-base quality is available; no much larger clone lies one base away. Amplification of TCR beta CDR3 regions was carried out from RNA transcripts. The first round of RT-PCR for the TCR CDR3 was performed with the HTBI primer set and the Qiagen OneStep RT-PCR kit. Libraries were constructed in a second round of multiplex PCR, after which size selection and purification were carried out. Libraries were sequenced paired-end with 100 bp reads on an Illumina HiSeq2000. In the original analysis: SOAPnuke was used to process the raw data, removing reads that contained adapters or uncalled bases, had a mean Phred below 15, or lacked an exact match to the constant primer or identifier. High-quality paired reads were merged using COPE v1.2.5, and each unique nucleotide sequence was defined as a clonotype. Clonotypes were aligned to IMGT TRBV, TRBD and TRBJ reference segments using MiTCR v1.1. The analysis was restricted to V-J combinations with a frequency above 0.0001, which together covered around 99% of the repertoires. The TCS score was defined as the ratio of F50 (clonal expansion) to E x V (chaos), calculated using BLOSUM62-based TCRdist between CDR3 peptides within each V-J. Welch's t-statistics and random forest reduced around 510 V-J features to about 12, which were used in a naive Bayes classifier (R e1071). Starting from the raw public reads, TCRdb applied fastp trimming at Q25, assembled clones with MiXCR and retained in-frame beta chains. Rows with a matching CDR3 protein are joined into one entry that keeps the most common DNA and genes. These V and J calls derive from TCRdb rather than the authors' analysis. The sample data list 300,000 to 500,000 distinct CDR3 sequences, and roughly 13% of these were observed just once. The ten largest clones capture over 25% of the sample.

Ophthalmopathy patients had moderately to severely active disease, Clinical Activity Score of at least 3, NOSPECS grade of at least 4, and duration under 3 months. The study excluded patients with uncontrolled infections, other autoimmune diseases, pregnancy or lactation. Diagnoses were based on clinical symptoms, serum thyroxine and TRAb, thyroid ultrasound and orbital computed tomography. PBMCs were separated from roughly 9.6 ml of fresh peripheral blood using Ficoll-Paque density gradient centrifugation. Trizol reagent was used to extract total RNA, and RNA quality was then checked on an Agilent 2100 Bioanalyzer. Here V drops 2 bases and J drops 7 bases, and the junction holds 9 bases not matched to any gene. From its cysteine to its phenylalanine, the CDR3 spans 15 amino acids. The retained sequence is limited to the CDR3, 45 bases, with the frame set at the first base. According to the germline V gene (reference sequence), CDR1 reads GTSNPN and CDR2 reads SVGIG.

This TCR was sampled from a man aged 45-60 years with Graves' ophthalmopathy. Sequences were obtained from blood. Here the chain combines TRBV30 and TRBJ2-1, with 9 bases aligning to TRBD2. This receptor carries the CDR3 CAWSRSGRRGNEQFF. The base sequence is TGTGCCTGGAGTCGTAGCGGGAGAAGGGGGAATGAGCAGTTCTTC.